This paragraph covers one TCR beta chain sequence. The antigen is unknown. TCRdb recomputed calls from the reads with MiXCR, one row per CDR3 protein. The sample holds 100,000 to 150,000 distinct CDR3 sequences, around 30% seen once. This record comes from a study of T cell repertoires in cytomegalovirus infection. Study summary: In public TCR beta signatures, there were indications of both CMV infection and matching HLA type. Findings and limits, study-wide: HLA-C-restricted TCR beta clonotypes specific for CMV led the ex vivo response. The cumulative frequency of public TCR beta families distinguished individuals who carried CMV together with the relevant HLA.

Trimming stripped 7 bases from V and 8 bases from J, with 14 bases between. The CDR3 totals 12 residues. The germline V gene encodes CDR1 SEHNR and CDR2 FQNEAQ (reference sequence). This rearrangement joins TRBV7-9 to TRBJ1-1; D unclear. The sample consisted of CD8+ T cells from cultured PBMCs, taken from culture after CMV antigen stimulation. The sequence came from a human donor in good health (CMV status not recorded). Some clones in this sample may be carry-over from other donors' samples. CDR3 region: CASTPVDREAFF. CDR3 in DNA: TGTGCCAGCACCCCAGTTGATAGAGAAGCTTTCTTT. The full variable domain, in which reference TRBV7-9 and TRBJ1-1 provide the parts outside the CDR3, is DTGVSQNPRHKITKRGQNVTFRCDPISEHNRLYWYRQTLGQGPEFLTYFQNEAQLEKSRLLSDRFSAERPKGSFSTLEIQRTEQGDSAMYLCASTPVDREAFFGQGTRLTVV.